Listed here is a single TCR beta chain. In the study's own analysis: Nucleated cell number was recorded as an estimate derived from reference gene primer amplification. The assay was immunoSEQ multiplex PCR, and TCRdb's table has in-frame clones only and misses some. The V and J calls and clone size are taken from that table; D and trimming were inferred from the DNA. The table lists roughly 63,000 clones, around 79% of them singletons, with approximately 30% in the top ten. V was pared by 8 bases and J by 8 bases, with 16 bases of the junction left unmatched. Germline V gives CDR1 LGHNA, CDR2 YNFKEQ. The CDR3 is made up of 17 amino acids. The data were taken from a study of blood T cell repertoires in COVID-19. Study at large: Donors in the United States, Italy and Spain gave samples during acute or convalescent COVID-19. T cells, B-cell-depleted T cells, or PBMCs provided the cDNA or gDNA that served as material.

The rearrangement joins TRBV4-2 to TRBJ1-4, with 11 bases fitting TRBD1. The receptor comes from a human donor in a cohort sampled during active COVID-19. The specimen sequenced was peripheral blood. The DNA of the CDR3 is TGTGCCAGCCGGAGACTGCAGGGACAGGGGGTGGGAGAAAAACTGTTTTTT. It codes for CASRRLQGQGVGEKLFF.